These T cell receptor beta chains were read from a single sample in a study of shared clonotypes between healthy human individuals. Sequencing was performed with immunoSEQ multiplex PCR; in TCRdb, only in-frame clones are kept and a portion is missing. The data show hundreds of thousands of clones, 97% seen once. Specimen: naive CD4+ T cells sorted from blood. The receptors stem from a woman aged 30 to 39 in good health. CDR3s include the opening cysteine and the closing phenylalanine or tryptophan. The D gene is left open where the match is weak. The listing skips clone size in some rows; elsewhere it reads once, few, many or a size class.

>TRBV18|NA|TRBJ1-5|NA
TGTGCCAGCTCCCTGGGGGGTAGCAATCAGCCCCAGCATTTT
CASSLGGSNQPQHF
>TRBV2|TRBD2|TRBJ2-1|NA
TGTGCCAGCAGACCGGGACTAGCCTATAATGAGCAGTTCTTC
CASRPGLAYNEQFF
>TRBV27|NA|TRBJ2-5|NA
TGTGCCAGCAGAGCCAGACAGCTACAAGAGACCCAGTACTTC
CASRARQLQETQYF
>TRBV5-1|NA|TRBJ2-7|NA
TGCGCCAGCACCCCCTGGGGCGGACCCTCCTACGAGCAGTACTTC
CASTPWGGPSYEQYF
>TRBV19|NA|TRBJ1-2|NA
TGTGCCAGTAGTATTGTCGGGGGAATGGACTATGGCTACACCTTC
CASSIVGGMDYGYTF
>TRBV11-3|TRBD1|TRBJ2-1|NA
TGTGCCAGCAGCCCGGGACAGGGGGATAGGAATGAGCAGTTCTTC
CASSPGQGDRNEQFF
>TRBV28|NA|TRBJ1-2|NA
TGTGCCAGCAGTTTCCCCGGTCATTCGGGGAGGTATGGCTACACCTTC
CASSFPGHSGRYGYTF
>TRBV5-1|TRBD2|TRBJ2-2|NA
TGCGCCAGCAGCTTGGTGCGGGAGGGCCTGAACACCGGGGAGCTGTTTTTT
CASSLVREGLNTGELFF
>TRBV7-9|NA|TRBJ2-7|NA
TGTGCCAGCAGCTCTGAATCTTACGAGCAGTACTTC
CASSSESYEQYF
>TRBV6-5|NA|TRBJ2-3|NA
TGTGCCAGCAGGGGACACCTCCTTTTCACAGATACGCAGTATTTT
CASRGHLLFTDTQYF
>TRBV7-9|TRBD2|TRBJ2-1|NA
TGTGCCAGCAGCCCCGTCGTACTAGCGAATGAGCAGTTCTTC
CASSPVVLANEQFF
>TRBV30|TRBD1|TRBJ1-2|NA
TGTGCCTGGAATCGACAGGGGTACTATGGCTACACCTTC
CAWNRQGYYGYTF
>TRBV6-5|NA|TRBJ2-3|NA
TGTGCCAGCACCGACGGTTCGCGCACAGATACGCAGTATTTT
CASTDGSRTDTQYF
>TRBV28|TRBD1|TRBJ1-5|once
TGTGCCAGCAGCAAAGGACAGGTTCGTGGGCCCCAGCATTTT
CASSKGQVRGPQHF
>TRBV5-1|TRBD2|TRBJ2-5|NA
TGCGCCAGCAGCTTGGCCGTGGGCGGGAGGGCCCTACAGTACTTC
CASSLAVGGRALQYF
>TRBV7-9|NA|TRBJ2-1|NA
TGTGCCAGCAGCTTAGGCGGGGTCAATGAGCAGTTCTTC
CASSLGGVNEQFF
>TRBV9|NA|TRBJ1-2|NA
TGTGCCAGCAGCGTAGCTCAGAGTTCACTCTATGGCTACACCTTC
CASSVAQSSLYGYTF
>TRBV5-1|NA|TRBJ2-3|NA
TGCGCCAGCAGCTTGGCGGTGGTGAGCACAGATACGCAGTATTTT
CASSLAVVSTDTQYF
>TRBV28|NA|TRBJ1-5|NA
TGTGCCAGCAGTTTAGGGAGTTCGGGGGCTGGGGGTCAGCCCCAGCATTTT
CASSLGSSGAGGQPQHF
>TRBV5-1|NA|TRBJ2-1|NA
TGCGCCAGCAGCTTGGACGGAAGCTCCTACAATGAGCAGTTCTTC
CASSLDGSSYNEQFF
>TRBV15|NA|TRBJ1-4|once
TGTGCCACCAGCAGAGGAAATGAAAAACTGTTTTTT
CATSRGNEKLFF
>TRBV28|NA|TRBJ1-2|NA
TGTGCCAGCAGTTTACCCGATCCGGGCCAGACCCCTGGGGGCTACACCTTC
CASSLPDPGQTPGGYTF
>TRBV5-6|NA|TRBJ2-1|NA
TGTGCCAGCAGCTTGGACAGGGTGGGGAAGCAGTTCTTC
CASSLDRVGKQFF
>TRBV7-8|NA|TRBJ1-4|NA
TGTGCCAGCAGCTCTAGGGTACAGGGCCCTAATGAAAAACTGTTTTTT
CASSSRVQGPNEKLFF
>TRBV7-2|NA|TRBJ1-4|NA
TGTGCCAGCAGCTTAGTTTTTGGCAGTAATGAAAAACTGTTTTTT
CASSLVFGSNEKLFF
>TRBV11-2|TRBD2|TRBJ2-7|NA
TGTGCCAGCCGGGACCCCGGGGCGGGAGGCTACGAGCAGTACTTC
CASRDPGAGGYEQYF
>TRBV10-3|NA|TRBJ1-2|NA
TGTGCCATCAGTGTGAACGGGGCCTATGGCTACACCTTC
CAISVNGAYGYTF
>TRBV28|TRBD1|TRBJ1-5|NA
TGTGCCAGCAGTTCTCAGGGGGCCACGTCGTTTGGGCATTTT
CASSSQGATSFGHF
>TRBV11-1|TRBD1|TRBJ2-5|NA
TGTGCCAGCAGCCCGAGGACAGGGTCCTACCAAGAGACCCAGTACTTC
CASSPRTGSYQETQYF
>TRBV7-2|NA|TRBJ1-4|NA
TGTGCCAGCAGCTTAATGCGTACGGCGGGGGAAAAACTGTTTTTT
CASSLMRTAGEKLFF
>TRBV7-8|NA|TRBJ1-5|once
TGTGCCAGCAGCTTAGGGGCTCCAACCCATCAGCCCCAGCATTTT
CASSLGAPTHQPQHF
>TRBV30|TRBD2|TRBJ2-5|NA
TGTGCCTGGAAGACTAGCGGGAGAGTTGAGACCCAGTACTTC
CAWKTSGRVETQYF
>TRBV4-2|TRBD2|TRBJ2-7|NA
TGTGCCAGCAGCCAAGAGGCGACTAGCGAGACCTACGAGCAGTACTTC
CASSQEATSETYEQYF
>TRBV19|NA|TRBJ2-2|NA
TGTGCCAGTAGTCTCCGGGTGATGAACACCGGGGAGCTGTTTTTT
CASSLRVMNTGELFF
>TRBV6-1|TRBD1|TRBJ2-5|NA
TGTGCCAGCAGTCCCCGACAGGGGCACCAAGAGACCCAGTACTTC
CASSPRQGHQETQYF
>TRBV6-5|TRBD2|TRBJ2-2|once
TGTGCCAGCAGTTACCCTGAAGGCGGGAGATCCGGGGAGCTGTTTTTT
CASSYPEGGRSGELFF
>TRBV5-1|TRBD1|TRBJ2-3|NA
TGCGCCAGCAGCTTTCAACCGGACAGGGGGACGGGTACGCAGTATTTT
CASSFQPDRGTGTQYF
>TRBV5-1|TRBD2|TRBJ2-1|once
TGCGCCAGCAGGTTGACTAGCGGGATGGATGAGCAGTTCTTC
CASRLTSGMDEQFF
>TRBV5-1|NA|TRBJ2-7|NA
TGCGCCAGCAGCCCGGGGAGCGGACCCTACGAGCAGTACTTC
CASSPGSGPYEQYF
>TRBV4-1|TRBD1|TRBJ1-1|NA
TGCGCCAGCAGCCAAGTCGGACAGGGGGGTAGTGAAGCTTTCTTT
CASSQVGQGGSEAFF
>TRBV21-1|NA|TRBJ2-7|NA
TGTGCCAGCAGCAAAGGGGTGGGAGTGAGGTACGAGCAGTACTTC
CASSKGVGVRYEQYF
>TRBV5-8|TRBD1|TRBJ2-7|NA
TGTGCCAGCACCCGGGACAGAACCTACGAGCAGTACTTC
CASTRDRTYEQYF
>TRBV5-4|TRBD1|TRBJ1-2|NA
TGTGCCAGCAGCAACCGGGACAGGGGCCACTATGGCTACACCTTC
CASSNRDRGHYGYTF
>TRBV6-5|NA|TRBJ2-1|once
TGTGCCAGCAGTTTTTTGGGAGTTATCGATGAGCAGTTCTTC
CASSFLGVIDEQFF
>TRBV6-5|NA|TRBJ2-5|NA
TGTGCCAGCAGTAGGATCTTACGGGAGACCCAGTACTTC
CASSRILRETQYF
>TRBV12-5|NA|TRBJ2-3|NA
TGTGCTAGTGGTTTGGGGTTTAGCACAGATACGCAGTATTTT
CASGLGFSTDTQYF
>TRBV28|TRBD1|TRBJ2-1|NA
TGTGCCAGCGTTACAGGGGGCGGGCCCCATGAGCAGTTCTTC
CASVTGGGPHEQFF
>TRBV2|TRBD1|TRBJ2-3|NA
TGTGCCAGCAGTCCGGACAGGGGGCGGGCAGATACGCAGTATTTT
CASSPDRGRADTQYF
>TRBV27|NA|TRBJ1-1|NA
TGTGCCAGCAGTTCACAAACACAGGATTTGAGGGCTTTCTTT
CASSSQTQDLRAFF
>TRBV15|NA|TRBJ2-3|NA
TGTGCCACCAGCAAGGGCGCAGATACGCAGTATTTT
CATSKGADTQYF
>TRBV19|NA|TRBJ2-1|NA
TGTGCCAGTAGTATGGGGCCCGGCGAGCAGTTCTTC
CASSMGPGEQFF
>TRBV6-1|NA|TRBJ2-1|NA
TGTGCCAGCAAAGTCGGGAGTATAAATGAGCAGTTCTTC
CASKVGSINEQFF
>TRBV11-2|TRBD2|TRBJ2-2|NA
TGTGCCAGCAGCCCACATAGCGGGAGGGCCGCCGGGGAGCTGTTTTTT
CASSPHSGRAAGELFF
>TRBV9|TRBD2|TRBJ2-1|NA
TGTGCCAGCAGCGTAGCCGGGACTAGCGGGAGGGATGAGCAGTTCTTC
CASSVAGTSGRDEQFF
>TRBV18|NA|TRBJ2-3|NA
TGTGCCAGCTCACAAACAGCTAGCACAGATACGCAGTATTTT
CASSQTASTDTQYF